These T cell receptor beta chains were read from a single sample in a study of regulatory T cells in long-lasting Graves disease. TCRdb reprocessed the multiplex PCR reads with MiXCR, giving one entry per CDR3 protein. The sample includes about 430,000 distinct CDR3 sequences, 14% to 15% of them seen just once. Another study also made use of these data, one on T cells in Graves' hyperthyroidism and ophthalmopathy.

The source material was peripheral blood mononuclear cells (PBMCs), sampled at new diagnosis, from a patient treated with antithyroid drugs. Source of these receptors: a woman in her 40s with Graves disease. Both conserved end residues are part of each CDR3. The order of the fields is D gene, J gene, V gene, clone size, CDR3 protein, CDR3 DNA. The D gene is left open where the match is weak. Clone size is stated in some rows and not others, as once, few, many or a class when expanded.

D: TRBD1
J: TRBJ2-1
V: TRBV19
size: few
CDR3: CASSFYRGNEQFF
DNA: TGTGCCAGTAGTTTCTACAGGGGGAATGAGCAGTTCTTC

D: TRBD1
J: TRBJ1-6
V: TRBV7-9
size: many
CDR3: CASSPLDRPNSPLHF
DNA: TGTGCCAGCAGCCCACTGGACAGGCCCAATTCACCCCTCCACTTT

D: TRBD2
J: TRBJ2-2
V: TRBV7-3
size: once
CDR3: CASSLVSGKGPGGELFF
DNA: TGTGCCAGCAGCTTAGTTAGCGGGAAGGGCCCCGGCGGGGAGCTGTTTTTT

D: .
J: TRBJ2-2
V: TRBV5-1
size: .
CDR3: CASSTADSGGTGELFF
DNA: TGCGCCAGCAGCACCGCAGATTCTGGTGGCACCGGGGAGCTGTTTTTT

D: TRBD2
J: TRBJ2-1
V: TRBV2
size: .
CDR3: CASKGLAANNEQFF
DNA: TGTGCCAGCAAGGGACTAGCGGCTAACAATGAGCAGTTCTTC

D: .
J: TRBJ2-3
V: TRBV10-2
size: many
CDR3: CASSGLGRGPTDTQYF
DNA: TGCGCCAGCAGTGGGCTCGGGCGGGGGCCCACAGATACGCAGTATTTT

D: TRBD2
J: TRBJ2-3
V: TRBV19
size: .
CDR3: CASMIFSGSADTQYF
DNA: TGTGCCAGTATGATTTTTAGCGGGAGCGCAGATACGCAGTATTTT

D: .
J: TRBJ2-3
V: TRBV9
size: few
CDR3: CASSVQGASGFTDTQYF
DNA: TGTGCCAGCAGCGTACAGGGGGCTAGCGGGTTCACAGATACGCAGTATTTT

D: .
J: TRBJ2-7
V: TRBV20-1
size: .
CDR3: CSAHFGGAYEQYF
DNA: TGCAGTGCTCACTTCGGAGGTGCCTACGAGCAGTACTTC

D: .
J: TRBJ2-1
V: TRBV11-1
size: many
CDR3: CASSFEYNEQFF
DNA: TGTGCCAGCAGCTTTGAGTACAATGAGCAGTTCTTC

D: TRBD2
J: TRBJ2-3
V: TRBV12-5
size: many
CDR3: CASGLRTSGRVPDTQYF
DNA: TGTGCTAGTGGTCTGCGGACTAGCGGGAGAGTCCCAGATACGCAGTATTTT

D: TRBD1
J: TRBJ2-5
V: TRBV7-2
size: .
CDR3: CASASRQGRRETQYF
DNA: TGTGCCAGCGCCTCGAGACAGGGCCGGCGAGAGACCCAGTACTTC

D: .
J: TRBJ2-3
V: TRBV7-9
size: few
CDR3: CASSSTSRGLTDTQYF
DNA: TGTGCCAGCAGCTCTACCTCGCGGGGCCTCACAGATACGCAGTATTTT

D: TRBD2
J: TRBJ2-3
V: TRBV7-9
size: few
CDR3: CASSQRTSGSTDTQYF
DNA: TGTGCCAGCAGCCAAAGGACTAGCGGTAGCACAGATACGCAGTATTTT

D: .
J: TRBJ2-3
V: TRBV27
size: .
CDR3: CASSLPGQFLACTDTQYF
DNA: TGTGCCAGCAGTTTACCAGGACAGTTCCTGGCATGCACAGATACGCAGTATTTT

D: .
J: TRBJ2-1
V: TRBV7-6
size: many
CDR3: CASSLGDVNEQFF
DNA: TGTGCCAGCAGCTTAGGCGATGTGAATGAGCAGTTCTTC

D: TRBD1
J: TRBJ2-7
V: TRBV5-5
size: few
CDR3: CASATGQGQHNPQYF
DNA: TGTGCCAGCGCGACTGGACAGGGCCAACACAATCCGCAGTACTTC

D: .
J: TRBJ1-3
V: TRBV19
size: many
CDR3: CASYHLGSGNTIYF
DNA: TGTGCCAGTTATCACCTCGGCTCTGGAAACACCATATATTTT

D: .
J: TRBJ2-1
V: TRBV30
size: many
CDR3: CAWSVLPGGRYNEQFF
DNA: TGTGCCTGGAGTGTCCTCCCGGGGGGCCGTTACAATGAGCAGTTCTTC

D: TRBD1
J: TRBJ1-1
V: TRBV20-1
size: many
CDR3: CSASQTGRNTEAFF
DNA: TGCAGTGCTAGCCAGACAGGGAGGAACACTGAAGCTTTCTTT

D: TRBD1
J: TRBJ1-6
V: TRBV7-2
size: .
CDR3: CASSLGTGSNSPLHF
DNA: TGTGCCAGCAGCTTGGGGACAGGGAGTAATTCACCCCTCCACTTT

D: TRBD1
J: TRBJ2-1
V: TRBV12-3/TRBV12-4
size: .
CDR3: CASRTGLLNEQFF
DNA: TGTGCCAGCAGGACAGGGCTCCTCAATGAGCAGTTCTTC

D: TRBD2
J: TRBJ2-3
V: TRBV15
size: many
CDR3: CATSRTSGSTDTQYF
DNA: TGTGCCACCAGCAGGACTAGCGGGAGTACAGATACGCAGTATTTT

D: .
J: TRBJ1-5
V: TRBV20-1
size: .
CDR3: CSAVGPSNQPQHF
DNA: TGCAGTGCTGTCGGACCTAGCAATCAGCCCCAGCATTTT

D: .
J: TRBJ2-6
V: TRBV7-8
size: few
CDR3: CASSLATVSGANVLTF
DNA: TGTGCCAGCAGCCTCGCTACAGTGTCTGGGGCCAACGTCCTGACTTTC

D: .
J: TRBJ2-3
V: TRBV11-2
size: many
CDR3: CASSSDTGADTQYF
DNA: TGTGCCAGCAGCTCGGATACGGGTGCAGATACGCAGTATTTT

D: TRBD1
J: TRBJ1-1
V: TRBV4-1
size: few
CDR3: CASSQQQGGAMDTEAFF
DNA: TGCGCCAGCAGCCAACAGCAAGGGGGCGCGATGGACACTGAAGCTTTCTTT

D: .
J: TRBJ1-1
V: TRBV10-3
size: many
CDR3: CAIMGTQNTEAFF
DNA: TGTGCCATCATGGGGACACAGAACACTGAAGCTTTCTTT

D: .
J: TRBJ2-3
V: TRBV18
size: many
CDR3: CASSPAGTDTQYF
DNA: TGTGCCAGCTCACCAGCCGGAACAGATACGCAGTATTTT

D: .
J: TRBJ2-7
V: TRBV11-3
size: many
CDR3: CASSLDKVERHIYEQYF
DNA: TGTGCCAGCAGCTTAGATAAAGTAGAAAGACACATTTACGAGCAGTACTTC

D: .
J: TRBJ1-5
V: TRBV18
size: many
CDR3: CASSAGVGQPQHF
DNA: TGTGCCAGCTCGGCAGGGGTTGGTCAGCCCCAGCATTTT

D: TRBD1
J: TRBJ1-5
V: TRBV3-1
size: .
CDR3: CASADRGVRQPQHF
DNA: TGTGCCAGCGCCGACAGGGGAGTTCGGCAGCCCCAGCATTTT